This T cell receptor (beta chain) was obtained from a study of T cells in Graves' hyperthyroidism and ophthalmopathy. This clonotype was observed many times. Ophthalmopathy cases met thresholds of Clinical Activity Score at least 3, NOSPECS grade at least 4 and duration under 3 months. Uncontrolled infection, other autoimmune disease, pregnancy or lactation barred patients from enrollment. More than 9.5 ml fresh peripheral blood yielded the PBMCs. J was trimmed by 4 bases and V by 2 bases; bases with no gene match: 5. CDR1 and CDR2 from the germline V gene are GTSNPN and SVGIG (reference sequence). The CDR3 covers 14 residues. The CDR3 regions of TCR beta were amplified from RNA transcripts. RT-PCR in the first round (using the HTBI primer set) targeted the TCR CDR3. TCRdb itself ran the multiplex PCR reads through MiXCR, one entry per CDR3 protein. Among approximately 530,000 distinct CDR3 sequences, just under 20% were seen once, and the ten largest hold roughly 44%.

The TCR comes from a middle-aged man with Graves' ophthalmopathy. Source material: blood. V usage is TRBV30 and J usage is TRBJ2-1, with 7 bases matching TRBD1. CDR3 amino acids: CAWSPRDRYNEQFF. CDR3 DNA sequence: TGTGCCTGGAGTCCCCGGGACAGATACAATGAGCAGTTCTTC. The full variable domain, in which reference TRBV30 and TRBJ2-1 provide the parts outside the CDR3, is SQTIHQWPATLVQPVGSPLSLECTVEGTSNPNLYWYRQAAGRGLQLLFYSVGIGQISSEVPQNLSASRPQDRQFILSSKKLLLSDSGFYLCAWSPRDRYNEQFFGPGTRLTVL.